The 26 T cell receptor beta chains in this list originate from one sample, sequenced in a study of shared clonotypes between healthy human individuals. CD45RO-negative, CCR7-positively selected cells formed the naive CD8 fraction, excluding terminally differentiated effector memory CD45RA+ cells. Clones were sequenced by immunoSEQ multiplex PCR, and TCRdb holds only the in-frame ones, with some missing. This sample has more than 500,000 clones, with around 96% found just once. Sequencing was done on a sample of naive CD8+ T cells sorted from blood. The origin of the receptors is a woman aged 30 to 39 in good health.

This sequence joins TRBV6-5 and TRBJ2-7, with 7 bases that match TRBD1. The CDR3 totals 16 residues. Germline-derived CDR1 and CDR2 are MNHEY and SVGAGI. V shed 0 bases, J shed 2 bases, and the junction held 7 bases outside the gene matches. The CDR3 coding sequence is TGTGCCAGCAGTTACTCGATGGGACAGACTACCTACGAGCAGTACTTC. Protein product: CASSYSMGQTTYEQYF.

The J gene is TRBJ2-1, the V gene TRBV6-5; 7 nucleotides match TRBD2. This CDR3 comprises 13 residues. The J segment lost 6 bases and the V segment lost 6 bases, leaving 5 bases of the junction unmatched. Looked up from germline, CDR1 is MNHEY and CDR2 is SVGAGI. CDR3 amino acids: CASSLTGGNEQFF. The CDR3 DNA reads TGTGCCAGCAGCCTAACGGGGGGCAATGAGCAGTTCTTC.

The rearrangement uses TRBV28 and TRBJ2-2; tentatively, D is TRBD1 or TRBD2 (7 bases each). The CDR3 is 14 amino acids. The V and J ends lost 6 bases and 6 bases respectively, with 14 bases between them. CDR1 and CDR2 from the germline V gene are MDHEN and SYDVKM. The CDR3 is CASSRQGGPGELFF. CDR3 DNA: TGTGCCAGCAGCCGACAGGGAGGGCCCGGGGAGCTGTTTTTT.

The chain uses TRBV7-9 and TRBJ2-3; 8 nucleotides line up with TRBD1. V gave up 8 bases and J gave up 5 bases; unmatched junction bases: 9. The CDR3 covers 14 residues. Looked up from germline, CDR1 is SEHNR and CDR2 is FQNEAQ (reference sequence). CDR3 nucleotides: TGTGCCAGCCTATCCTGGACAGGGAAAGATACGCAGTATTTT. Translated: CASLSWTGKDTQYF.

V is TRBV2 and J is TRBJ2-5; the match to TRBD2 covers 13 bases. The CDR3 runs 15 residues. Germline V gives CDR1 SNHLY, CDR2 FYNNEI. V dropped 6 bases and J dropped 5; count of bases not matched to a gene: 6. Here the CDR3 DNA reads TGTGCCAGCAGAGGACTAGCGGGAGAAAGTGAGACCCAGTACTTC. Translating gives CASRGLAGESETQYF.

This sequence joins TRBV28 and TRBJ2-5, with D perhaps TRBD2 (5 bases). V was clipped by 1 base and J by 5 bases, with 17 bases between them. The CDR3 is made up of 16 amino acids. CDR1 is MDHEN and CDR2 is SYDVKM in the germline V gene. The CDR3 protein is CASSLFIAPPDETQYF. Here the CDR3 DNA reads TGTGCCAGCAGTTTATTCATAGCGCCACCGGACGAGACCCAGTACTTC.

The chain has TRBV19 and TRBJ1-2; D might be TRBD1 (5 bases). This CDR3 region has 15 residues. Germline CDR1 LNHDA, CDR2 SQIVND (reference sequence). Trimming took 0 bases from V and 6 from J, leaving 14 bases between them. CDR3 DNA sequence: TGTGCCAGTAGTATAGATCGTGTAGGGGAAGATGGCTACACCTTC. Translating gives CASSIDRVGEDGYTF.

The rearrangement uses TRBV13 and TRBJ2-1; 8 bases are a match to TRBD1. V shed 10 bases and J 3 bases; nucleotides not matched to a gene: 8. CDR1 and CDR2 (germline): PRHDT, FYEKMQ (reference sequence). CDR3 length equals 14 residues. The CDR3 nucleotides read TGTGCCACCCAACAGGGGGTTGGCTACAATGAGCAGTTCTTC. It codes for CATQQGVGYNEQFF.

This chain connects TRBV7-9 to TRBJ1-4; maybe TRBD1 (6 bases). CDR3 length equals 14 residues. Germline V CDR1 and CDR2: SEHNR, FQNEAQ (reference sequence). V was shortened by 5 bases and J by 6 bases, with 13 bases between the two germline ends. DNA for the CDR3: TGTGCCAGCAGCGCTGTGGCAGGGGATGAAAAACTGTTTTTT. Translation gives CASSAVAGDEKLFF.

The chain combines TRBV11-1 with TRBJ1-1; D might be TRBD1 (6 bases). Looked up from germline, CDR1 is SGHAT and CDR2 is FQDESV (reference sequence). The CDR3 extends over 13 amino acids. Trimming removed 3 bases at V and 6 bases at J, with 11 bases between. The CDR3 loop is CASSLGAGAEAFF. The CDR3 nucleotides are TGTGCCAGCAGCTTGGGGGCGGGGGCTGAAGCTTTCTTT.

The V gene is TRBV7-3, the J gene TRBJ2-1, with a possible D match to TRBD2 (6 bases). The CDR3 extends over 14 amino acids. Germline loops: CDR1 SGHTA, CDR2 FQGTGA. Trimming took off 5 bases at V and 4 bases at J, with 12 bases between the two ends. The CDR3 DNA follows: TGTGCCAGCAGCCACGGGGACTCGTACAATGAGCAGTTCTTC. Translated: CASSHGDSYNEQFF.

As to this clone: This CDR3 is also generated by other DNA sequences in the sample. The chain recombines TRBV27 with TRBJ1-5; weak D call: TRBD1 (5 bases). This CDR3 is built from 14 residues. Germline CDR1 and CDR2: MNHEY and SMNVEV (reference sequence). V lost 3 bases and J lost 0, with 6 bases in between. The CDR3 reads CASSFQGSNQPQHF. In DNA form, the CDR3 reads TGTGCCAGCAGTTTCCAGGGTAGCAATCAGCCCCAGCATTTT.

J is TRBJ2-1 and V is TRBV7-9; D is uncertain. Trimming left V 6 bases short and J 5 bases short, with 11 bases between. Per germline, CDR1 SEHNR and CDR2 FQNEAQ (reference sequence). The CDR3 is made up of 13 amino acids. CDR3 bases: TGTGCCAGCAGGCTAAGCGAAAACAATGAGCAGTTCTTC. Protein: CASRLSENNEQFF.

The chain uses TRBV6-5 and TRBJ1-2; no clear D gene. V was clipped by 0 bases and J by 6 bases, with 8 bases between them. CDR1 MNHEY and CDR2 SVGAGI come from the germline V gene. This CDR3 has 13 amino acids. CDR3 sequence: CASSYSNRDGYTF. CDR3 nucleotides: TGTGCCAGCAGTTACTCGAATCGTGATGGCTACACCTTC.

The chain links TRBV9 to TRBJ1-4; D unclear. This CDR3 has 15 amino acids. CDR1 is SGDLS and CDR2 is YYNGEE in the germline V gene. With 0 bases removed from V and 0 bases from J, the gap between germline ends came to 6 bases. DNA for the CDR3: TGTGCCAGCAGCGTAGGATCTACAACTAATGAAAAACTGTTTTTT. Translated, it gives CASSVGSTTNEKLFF.

The genes are TRBV19 and TRBJ2-1, with D possibly called TRBD1 or TRBD2 (5 bases each). Germline V lookup: CDR1 LNHDA, CDR2 SQIVND (reference sequence). This CDR3 has 11 residues. V lost 7 bases and J lost 8, with 9 bases in between. CDR3 residues: CASNSGHEQFF. The DNA of the CDR3 is TGTGCCAGTAATTCGGGACATGAGCAGTTCTTC.

The chain carries TRBV27 and TRBJ2-7; D is undetermined. The CDR3 is 13 residues long. The V end lost 5 bases, the J end lost 1 base, and 9 bases lay between the germline ends. Germline CDR1 and CDR2: MNHEY and SMNVEV (reference sequence). The CDR3 nucleotides read TGTGCCAGCAGTGCGCAACAGTCCTACGAGCAGTACTTC. Its protein product is CASSAQQSYEQYF.

The chain is built from TRBV28 and TRBJ2-5; tentatively, D is TRBD1 or TRBD2 (5 bases each). This CDR3 comprises 14 residues. The germline V gene has CDR1 MDHEN and CDR2 SYDVKM. The V end was cut by 6 bases, the J end by 4 bases, with 15 bases between. The CDR3 region is CASRPPGPPETQYF. In DNA, the CDR3 is TGTGCCAGCAGGCCTCCGGGGCCCCCAGAGACCCAGTACTTC.

The gene calls are TRBV11-1 and TRBJ2-7; 8 nucleotides match TRBD2. This CDR3 is 13 amino acids long. The trim removed 4 bases at V and 3 bases at J, leaving 2 bases unmatched. Germline V lookup: CDR1 SGHAT, CDR2 FQDESV (reference sequence). CDR3 nucleotide sequence: TGTGCCAGCAGCTCGGGACTAGTCTACGAGCAGTACTTC. Protein product: CASSSGLVYEQYF.

V gene TRBV27 combines with J gene TRBJ2-7; 9 bases map to TRBD1. The CDR3 covers 13 residues. Germline V gives CDR1 MNHEY, CDR2 SMNVEV (reference sequence). Trimming at V came to 9 bases and at J to 6 bases, leaving 9 bases not matched to a gene. CDR3 residues: CASYTGGNSEQYF. DNA of the CDR3: TGTGCCAGTTATACAGGGGGCAACTCCGAGCAGTACTTC.

In this sample, this clone turned up once. The V and J genes are TRBV6-1 and TRBJ2-7; a possible D gene is TRBD1 (6 bases). The V end was cut by 5 bases, the J end by 0 bases, with 14 bases between. Germline values: CDR1 MNHNS, CDR2 SASEGT. CDR3 length: 15 amino acids. This CDR3 reads CASSNGRDISYEQYF. DNA of the CDR3: TGTGCCAGCAGTAACGGACGGGACATCTCCTACGAGCAGTACTTC.

The rearrangement links TRBV5-4 to TRBJ2-7; no clear D gene. Trimming stripped 0 bases from V and 2 bases from J, with 9 bases between. The CDR3 runs 14 residues. CDR1 is SGHNT, CDR2 YYREEE, per germline (reference sequence). The CDR3 loop reads CASSLGGRPYEQYF. The CDR3 nucleotides read TGTGCCAGCAGCTTGGGGGGTCGGCCCTACGAGCAGTACTTC.

The chain carries TRBV28 and TRBJ1-5; D gene unclear. Trimming removed 1 base at V and 3 bases at J, with 10 bases between. Germline V gene lookup returns CDR1 MDHEN and CDR2 SYDVKM. This CDR3 is 15 amino acids long. The DNA of the CDR3 is TGTGCCAGCAGTTTATTACGGGGAGTCAATCAGCCCCAGCATTTT. It encodes CASSLLRGVNQPQHF.

The rearrangement links TRBV6-1 to TRBJ1-4; possibly TRBD1 for D (6 bases). CDR1 MNHNS and CDR2 SASEGT come from the germline V gene. V lost 0 bases to trimming and J lost 8 bases, with 16 bases between them. The CDR3 is 16 residues long. CDR3 nucleotides: TGTGCCAGCAGTGAAGCGCTTGGGGGGCTCAGAGAAAAACTGTTTTTT. Translated, it gives CASSEALGGLREKLFF.

This sequence joins TRBV2 and TRBJ2-5; D remains ambiguous. The J call may be incorrect, as the DNA end agrees better with TRBJ2-7. The CDR3 has 14 residues. The V gene's germline CDR1 is SNHLY and CDR2 FYNNEI. For the CDR3, the DNA is TGTGCCAGCAGTGAAGCTGCCCTTCGTCACGAGCAGTACTTC. This translates into CASSEAALRHEQYF.

A single count supports this clone. The rearrangement links TRBV5-1 to TRBJ2-7; TRBD2 might be the D (6 bases). Trimming left V 4 bases short and J 4 bases short, with 21 bases between. Germline assignment: CDR1 SGHRS and CDR2 YFSETQ. CDR3 length: 16 residues. CDR3 sequence: CASSLEPGLGAYEQYF. The CDR3 coding sequence is TGCGCCAGCAGCCTAGAACCGGGACTCGGGGCATACGAGCAGTACTTC.